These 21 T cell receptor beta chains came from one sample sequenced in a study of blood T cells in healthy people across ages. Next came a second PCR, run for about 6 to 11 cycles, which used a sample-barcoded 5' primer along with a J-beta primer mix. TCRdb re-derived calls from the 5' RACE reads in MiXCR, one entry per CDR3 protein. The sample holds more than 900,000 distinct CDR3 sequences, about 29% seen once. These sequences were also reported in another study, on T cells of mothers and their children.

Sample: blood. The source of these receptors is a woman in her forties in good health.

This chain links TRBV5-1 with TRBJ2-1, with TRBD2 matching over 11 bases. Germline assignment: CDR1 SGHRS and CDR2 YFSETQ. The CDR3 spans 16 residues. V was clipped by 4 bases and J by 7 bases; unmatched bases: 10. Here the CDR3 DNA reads TGCGCCAGCAGCCCCTATAGCGGGGGGGCCAAGAATGAGCAGTTCTTC. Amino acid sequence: CASSPYSGGAKNEQFF.

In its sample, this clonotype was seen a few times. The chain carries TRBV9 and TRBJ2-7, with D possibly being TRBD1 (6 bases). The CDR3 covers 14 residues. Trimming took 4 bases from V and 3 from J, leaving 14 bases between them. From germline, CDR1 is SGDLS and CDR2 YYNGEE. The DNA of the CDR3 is TGTGCCAGCAGCTTAGACGAAGGGGGCTACGAGCAGTACTTC. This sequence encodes CASSLDEGGYEQYF.

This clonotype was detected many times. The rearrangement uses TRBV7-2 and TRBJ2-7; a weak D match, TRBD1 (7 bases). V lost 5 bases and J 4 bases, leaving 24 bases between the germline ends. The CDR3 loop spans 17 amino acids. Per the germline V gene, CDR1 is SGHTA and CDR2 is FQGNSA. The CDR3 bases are TGTGCCAGCAGCACCCTCCGAGGGGCGGGGACAGAGTACGAGCAGTACTTC. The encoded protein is CASSTLRGAGTEYEQYF.

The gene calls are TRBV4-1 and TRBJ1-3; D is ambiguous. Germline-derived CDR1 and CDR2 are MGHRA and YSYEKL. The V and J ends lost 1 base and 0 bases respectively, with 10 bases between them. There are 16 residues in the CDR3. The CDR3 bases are TGCGCCAGCAGCCAAGTGACCAGGCTCTCTGGAAACACCATATATTTT. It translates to CASSQVTRLSGNTIYF.

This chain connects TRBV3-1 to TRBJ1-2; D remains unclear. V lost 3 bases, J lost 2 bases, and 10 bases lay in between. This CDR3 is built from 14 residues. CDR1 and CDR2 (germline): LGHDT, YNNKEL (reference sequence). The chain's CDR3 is CASSHREGNYGYTF. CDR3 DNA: TGTGCCAGCAGCCACAGAGAGGGAAACTATGGCTACACCTTC.

CDR3 protein: CALWRGAGTGELFF. For the CDR3, the DNA is TGTGCCCTCTGGCGGGGGGCAGGGACCGGGGAGCTGTTTTTT. The J gene is TRBJ2-2, the V gene TRBV7-8; 8 bases align to TRBD2. CDR1 is SGHVS and CDR2 is FQNEAQ in the germline V gene. Trimming took 11 bases from V and 5 from J; bases not matched to a gene: 10. The CDR3 runs to 14 residues.

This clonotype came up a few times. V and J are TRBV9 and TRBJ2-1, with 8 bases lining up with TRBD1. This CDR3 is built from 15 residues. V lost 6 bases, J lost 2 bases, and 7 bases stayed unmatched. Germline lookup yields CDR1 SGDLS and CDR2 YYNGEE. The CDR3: CASNKQGVAYNEQFF. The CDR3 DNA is TGTGCCAGCAACAAACAGGGGGTGGCCTACAATGAGCAGTTCTTC. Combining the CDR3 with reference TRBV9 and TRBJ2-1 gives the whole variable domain DSGVTQTPKHLITATGQRVTLRCSPRSGDLSVYWYQQSLDQGLQFLIQYYNGEERAKGNILERFSAQQFPDLHSELNLSSLELGDSALYFCASNKQGVAYNEQFFGPGTRLTVL.

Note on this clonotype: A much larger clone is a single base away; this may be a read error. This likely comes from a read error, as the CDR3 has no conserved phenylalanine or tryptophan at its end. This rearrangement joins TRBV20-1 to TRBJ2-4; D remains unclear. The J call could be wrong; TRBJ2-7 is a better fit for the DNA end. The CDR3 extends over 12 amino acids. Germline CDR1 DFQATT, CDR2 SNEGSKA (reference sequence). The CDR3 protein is CSTGGKPYEQYY. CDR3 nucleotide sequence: TGCAGCACGGGCGGTAAACCCTACGAGCAGTACTAC.

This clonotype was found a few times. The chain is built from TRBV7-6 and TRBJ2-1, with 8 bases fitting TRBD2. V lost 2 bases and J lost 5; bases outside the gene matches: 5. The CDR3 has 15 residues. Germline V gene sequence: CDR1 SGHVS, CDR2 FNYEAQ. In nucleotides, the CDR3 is TGTGCCAGCAGCTTAAGGGGGACTAGTGACAATGAGCAGTTCTTC. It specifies CASSLRGTSDNEQFF.

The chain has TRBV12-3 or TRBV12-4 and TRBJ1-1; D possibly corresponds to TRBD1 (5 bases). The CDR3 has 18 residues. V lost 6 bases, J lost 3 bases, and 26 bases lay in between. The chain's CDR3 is CASSTAFLGPDWDTEAFF. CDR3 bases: TGTGCCAGCAGCACGGCGTTTTTGGGGCCGGATTGGGACACTGAAGCTTTCTTT.

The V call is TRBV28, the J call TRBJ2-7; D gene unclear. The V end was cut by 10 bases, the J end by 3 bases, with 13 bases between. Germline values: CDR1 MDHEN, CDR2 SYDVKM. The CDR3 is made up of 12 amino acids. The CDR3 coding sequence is TGTGCCATAGTTTCCTCCTACTACGAGCAGTACTTC. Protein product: CAIVSSYYEQYF.

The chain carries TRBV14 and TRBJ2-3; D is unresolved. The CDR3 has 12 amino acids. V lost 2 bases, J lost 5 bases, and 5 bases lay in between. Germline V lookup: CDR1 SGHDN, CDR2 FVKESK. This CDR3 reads CASSQWGDTQYF. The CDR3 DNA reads TGTGCCAGCAGCCAATGGGGAGATACGCAGTATTTT.

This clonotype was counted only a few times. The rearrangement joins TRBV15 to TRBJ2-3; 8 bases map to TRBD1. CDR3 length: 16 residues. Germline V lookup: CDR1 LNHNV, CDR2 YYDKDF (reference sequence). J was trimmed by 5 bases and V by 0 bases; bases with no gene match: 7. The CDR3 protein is CATSRDQIQGVDTQYF. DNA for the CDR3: TGTGCCACCAGCAGAGACCAAATACAGGGGGTAGATACGCAGTATTTT.

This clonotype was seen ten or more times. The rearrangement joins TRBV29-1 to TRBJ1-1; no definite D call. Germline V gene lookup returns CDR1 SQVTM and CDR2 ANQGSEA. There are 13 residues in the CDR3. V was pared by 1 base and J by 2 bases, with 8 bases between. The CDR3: CSVEVPQNTEAFF. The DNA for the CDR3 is TGCAGCGTTGAAGTTCCACAAAACACTGAAGCTTTCTTT.

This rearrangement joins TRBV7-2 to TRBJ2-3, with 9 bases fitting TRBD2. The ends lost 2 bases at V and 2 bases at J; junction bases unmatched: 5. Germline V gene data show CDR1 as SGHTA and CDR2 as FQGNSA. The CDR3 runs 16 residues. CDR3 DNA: TGTGCCAGCAGCTTATTGGCTAGCGGGAACACAGATACGCAGTATTTT. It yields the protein CASSLLASGNTDTQYF.

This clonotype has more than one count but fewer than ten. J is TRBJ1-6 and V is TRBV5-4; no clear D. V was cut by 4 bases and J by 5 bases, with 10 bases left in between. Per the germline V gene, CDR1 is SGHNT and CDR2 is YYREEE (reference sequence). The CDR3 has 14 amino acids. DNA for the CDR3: TGTGCCAGCAGCCGCGAGTTAAATAATTCACCCCTCCACTTT. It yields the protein CASSRELNNSPLHF.

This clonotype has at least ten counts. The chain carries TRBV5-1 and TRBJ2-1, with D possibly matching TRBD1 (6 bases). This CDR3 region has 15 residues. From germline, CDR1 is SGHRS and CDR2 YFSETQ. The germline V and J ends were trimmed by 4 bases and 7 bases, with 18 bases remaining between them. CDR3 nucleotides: TGCGCCAGCAGCGATCGACAGTACAGGGAGAATGAGCAGTTCTTC. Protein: CASSDRQYRENEQFF.

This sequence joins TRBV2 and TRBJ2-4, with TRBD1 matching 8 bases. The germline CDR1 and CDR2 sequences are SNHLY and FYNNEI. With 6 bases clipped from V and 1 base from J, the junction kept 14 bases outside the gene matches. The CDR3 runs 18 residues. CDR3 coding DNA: TGTGCCAGCAGCGCAGGGGGCGCGAGCATATTTGCCAAAAACATTCAGTACTTC. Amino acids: CASSAGGASIFAKNIQYF.

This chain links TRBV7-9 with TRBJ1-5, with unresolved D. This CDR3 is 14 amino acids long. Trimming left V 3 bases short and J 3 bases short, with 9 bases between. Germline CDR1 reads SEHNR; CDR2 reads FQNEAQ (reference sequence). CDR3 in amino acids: CASSFNGINQPQHF. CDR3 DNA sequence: TGTGCCAGCAGCTTTAATGGGATCAATCAGCCCCAGCATTTT.

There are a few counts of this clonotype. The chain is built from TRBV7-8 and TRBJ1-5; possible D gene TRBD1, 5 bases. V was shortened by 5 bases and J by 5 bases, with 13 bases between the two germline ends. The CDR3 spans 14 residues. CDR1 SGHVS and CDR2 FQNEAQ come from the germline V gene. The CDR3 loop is CASSLRDGDQPQHF. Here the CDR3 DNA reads TGTGCCAGCAGCCTCCGGGACGGCGATCAGCCCCAGCATTTT.

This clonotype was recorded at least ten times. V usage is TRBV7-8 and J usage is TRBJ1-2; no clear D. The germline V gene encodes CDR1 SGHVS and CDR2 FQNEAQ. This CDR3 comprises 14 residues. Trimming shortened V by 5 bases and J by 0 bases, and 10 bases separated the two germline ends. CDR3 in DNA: TGTGCCAGCAGCCCGAGACGGGCTAACTATGGCTACACCTTC. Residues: CASSPRRANYGYTF.